The clone carrying this T cell receptor beta chain has only one observation. Each sample contained roughly 0.85-11 million cryopreserved PBMC, thawed before DNA extraction. This sample stems from a study of long-term antiretroviral therapy in people with HIV. The authors ran the immunoSEQ assay, v3.0, at survey level. Only in-frame clones appear in the TCRdb table, and some are missing; sequencing was by immunoSEQ multiplex PCR. The table records tens of thousands of clones, around 83% of them present only once. This TCR was recovered from a man aged 18 to 30 with HIV. This specimen was unsorted PBMCs, taken 0.1 years before starting antiretroviral therapy.

This CDR3 is CASSYWLTGELFF. The CDR3 DNA is TGTGCCAGCAGTTACTGGCTTACCGGGGAGCTGTTTTTT. The chain uses TRBV6-5 and TRBJ2-2, with D unresolved. Germline V gene sequence: CDR1 MNHEY, CDR2 SVGAGI. The CDR3 is 13 amino acids. Trimming pared 1 base from V and 5 bases from J, leaving 5 bases between.